This is a list of T cell receptor beta chains from one sample in a study of monozygotic twins with cystic fibrosis. Produced via immunoSEQ multiplex PCR; TCRdb's table is partial and in-frame only. The sample holds 15,000 to 25,000 clones; less than 95% are singletons and the top ten take 1.6%. The sequencing sample was made of blood. The receptor set was obtained from a girl aged 2-9 years with cystic fibrosis. Both conserved end residues are part of each CDR3. The D gene is left open where the match is weak. Size values are once, few and many counts, or a class for expanded clones, and some rows have none.

j_call d_call clone_size v_call cdr3_nt cdr3_aa
TRBJ1-1 . . TRBV9 TGTGCCAGCAGCTCAAGTCAGAACACTGAAGCTTTCTTT CASSSSQNTEAFF
TRBJ2-3 . . TRBV27 TGTGCCAGCAGTCGGAGGGGAAGGACAGATACGCAGTATTTT CASSRRGRTDTQYF
TRBJ1-1 . . TRBV19 TGTGCCAGTAAAGATTCGGCTCCTGAAGCTTTCTTT CASKDSAPEAFF
TRBJ2-7 TRBD1 . TRBV28 TGTGCCAGCAGTATACAGGGGGCGGGGTACGAGCAGTACTTC CASSIQGAGYEQYF
TRBJ1-5 . few TRBV5-6 TGTGCCAGCAGCGGTGGGGGGCAGCCCCAGCATTTT CASSGGGQPQHF
TRBJ1-1 TRBD1 . TRBV6-1 TGTGCCAGCAGTCAGGACAGGGGGTATTCTGAAGCTTTCTTT CASSQDRGYSEAFF
TRBJ1-1 . few TRBV29-1 TGCAGCGTTGAGCCAACAGAATACACTGAAGCTTTCTTT CSVEPTEYTEAFF
TRBJ2-1 . . TRBV18 TGTGCCAGCTCACCGCAGCTGAGGGGGGCCAATGAGCAGTTCTTC CASSPQLRGANEQFF
TRBJ2-7 . . TRBV7-8 TGTGCCAGCAGCTTAAGACCCAGGGGCCCTGACTACGAGCAGTACTTC CASSLRPRGPDYEQYF
TRBJ1-1 TRBD1 . TRBV27 TGTGCCAGTTGGACAGGGAACACTGAAGCTTTCTTT CASWTGNTEAFF
TRBJ1-1 . . TRBV29-1 TGCAGCGTTGCATACGGACCGAACACTGAAGCTTTCTTT CSVAYGPNTEAFF
TRBJ2-3 . . TRBV6-6 TGTGCCAGCAGTTACTTATCATCTGGTTCAGATACGCAGTATTTT CASSYLSSGSDTQYF
TRBJ1-2 . once TRBV28 TGTGCCAGCAGTTTCGCCGGGGGATCGTATGGCTACACCTTC CASSFAGGSYGYTF
TRBJ1-2 TRBD1 . TRBV28 TGTGCCAGCCAGGGGGCGGTGAACTATGGCTACACCTTC CASQGAVNYGYTF
TRBJ2-1 . . TRBV12-2 TGTGCAAGTCGCTGTGACAGGGGGACCTACAATGAGCAGTTCTTC CASRCDRGTYNEQFF
TRBJ2-7 . . TRBV30 TGTGCCTGGAGTGCCCGGACGGGGTGGGGCCGGCAGTACTTC CAWSARTGWGRQYF
TRBJ2-5 TRBD1 few TRBV6-1 TGTGCCAGCAAAGGTGACAGGGGGCGGGTGAGCCAGTACTTC CASKGDRGRVSQYF
TRBJ2-7 TRBD1 . TRBV9 TGTGCCAGCAGCGCCCGGGACAGGGCTTCCGAGCAGTACTTC CASSARDRASEQYF
TRBJ2-2 . . TRBV7-9 TGTGCCAGCAGCTCGAATAAGGGAGCTGCGAACACCGGGGAGCTGTTTTTT CASSSNKGAANTGELFF
TRBJ1-6 . . TRBV5-6 TGTGCCAGCAGCTCCGGGACGGTAAATTCACCCCTCCACTTT CASSSGTVNSPLHF
TRBJ2-7 TRBD2 . TRBV18 TGTGCCAGCTCACCCTTGGGCGGGAGGATTACCTACGAGCAGTACTTC CASSPLGGRITYEQYF
TRBJ2-7 . . TRBV4-1 TGCGCCAGCAGCCATGACAGCCGACCGGTACCCGTCGACGAGCAGTACTTC CASSHDSRPVPVDEQYF
TRBJ2-3 . few TRBV28 TGTGCCAGCAGCTATCCGGTTGGGGGGTCCCCTAGCACAGATACGCAGTATTTT CASSYPVGGSPSTDTQYF
TRBJ2-1 . . TRBV18 TGTGCCAGCTCATCAACAGGGCCCCAATACAATGAGCAGTTCTTC CASSSTGPQYNEQFF
TRBJ2-3 . . TRBV7-2 TGTGCCAGCACCTCGCGGGGAAATACGCAGTATTTT CASTSRGNTQYF
TRBJ2-5 TRBD2 . TRBV7-8 TGTGCCAGCAGCGGGGAGGGACTAGTAGAGACCCAGTACTTC CASSGEGLVETQYF
TRBJ2-1 . . TRBV6-5 TGTGCCAGCAGAAAGACTCAGTACAATGAGCAGTTCTTC CASRKTQYNEQFF
TRBJ1-2 . . TRBV4-1 TGCGCCAGCAGCCAAGACGGCCGTGACTACTATGGCTACACCTTC CASSQDGRDYYGYTF
TRBJ2-7 . . TRBV29-1 TGCAGCGTTGCCGGCAGGGGAGCCTACGAGCAGTACTTC CSVAGRGAYEQYF
TRBJ1-6 . . TRBV4-2 TGTGCCAGCAGCCAAGATAGGGTTTCGACGTCTCCCCTCCACTTT CASSQDRVSTSPLHF
TRBJ1-2 . . TRBV7-9 TGTGCCAGCAGCTTAGTGGGGGCGAACTATGGCTACACCTTC CASSLVGANYGYTF
TRBJ2-5 . once TRBV6-1 TGTGCCACAAACGGTCTGAGGGAGACCCAGTACTTC CATNGLRETQYF
TRBJ2-1 . once TRBV5-6 TGTGCCAGCAGCTTAGCTAGCGAGTGGGAGAATGAGCAGTTCTTC CASSLASEWENEQFF
TRBJ1-2 . . TRBV6-5 TGTGCCAGCAGTCCCGGGACCTATGGCTACACCTTC CASSPGTYGYTF
TRBJ2-3 . once TRBV28 TGTGCCAGCAGCTCGCACCACCCCGTTCAGGGCACAGATACGCAGTATTTT CASSSHHPVQGTDTQYF
TRBJ1-5 . . TRBV19 TGTGCCAGTAGTATTAGCTCTATAACCAATCAGCCCCAGCATTTT CASSISSITNQPQHF
TRBJ2-3 . . TRBV9 TGTGCCAGCAGCGACGGGTTGTCATATACGCAGTATTTT CASSDGLSYTQYF
TRBJ1-1 . . TRBV7-2 TGTGCCAGCCAGGCCTACAACACTGAAGCTTTCTTT CASQAYNTEAFF
TRBJ1-2 . . TRBV28 TGTGCCAGCAGTTTTGATCCCAGGGACTATGGCTACACCTTC CASSFDPRDYGYTF
TRBJ2-7 . . TRBV27 TGTGCCAGCAGTTTAAACTCAGCGAGACTATACGAGCAGTACTTC CASSLNSARLYEQYF
TRBJ2-7 . few TRBV7-8 TGTGCCAGCAGCCCGGACGGTTCCTACGAGCAGTACTTC CASSPDGSYEQYF
TRBJ1-2 . . TRBV28 TGTGCCAGCACCGTGGGGTCCTATGGCTACACCTTC CASTVGSYGYTF
TRBJ1-1 . . TRBV11-2 TGTGCCAGCAGCTTAGTGGGCACTGAAGCTTTCTTT CASSLVGTEAFF
TRBJ1-5 TRBD1 . TRBV18 TGTGCCAGCTCAGGTGGGACAGGGTTTAGCAATCAGCCCCAGCATTTT CASSGGTGFSNQPQHF
TRBJ2-1 TRBD1 . TRBV9 TGTGCCAGCAGCGGCTCCGGGACAGGGGGCCATGAGCAGTTCTTC CASSGSGTGGHEQFF
TRBJ2-5 . . TRBV28 TGTGCCAGCAGGAACAGGGTCGCGGAGACCCAGTACTTC CASRNRVAETQYF
TRBJ2-1 . . TRBV6-4 TGTGCCAGCAGTGAAAGGGTAGCGGAGGGCAATGAGCAGTTCTTC CASSERVAEGNEQFF
TRBJ1-3 . . TRBV5-8 TGTGCCAGTAGGGAACAGGGACTCTCTGGAAACACCATATATTTT CASREQGLSGNTIYF
TRBJ2-7 TRBD2 . TRBV20-1 TGCAGTGCTCCTACTAGCGTCGAGCAGTACTTC CSAPTSVEQYF
TRBJ1-4 . . TRBV4-1 TGCGCCAGCAGCCAGGGAGGCCGGGGGTCAACTAATGAAAAACTGTTTTTT CASSQGGRGSTNEKLFF
TRBJ2-2 TRBD2 . TRBV7-6 TGTGCCAGCAGCTTAGTTTCTAGCGGAGATTACACCGGGGAGCTGTTTTTT CASSLVSSGDYTGELFF
TRBJ2-2 TRBD1 few TRBV18 TGTGCCAGCTCACCAATACAGGGGTATCTGACCGGGGAGCTGTTTTTT CASSPIQGYLTGELFF
TRBJ1-2 . . TRBV5-1 TGCGCCAGCAGGGGCTGGATGGACTATGGCTACACCTTC CASRGWMDYGYTF